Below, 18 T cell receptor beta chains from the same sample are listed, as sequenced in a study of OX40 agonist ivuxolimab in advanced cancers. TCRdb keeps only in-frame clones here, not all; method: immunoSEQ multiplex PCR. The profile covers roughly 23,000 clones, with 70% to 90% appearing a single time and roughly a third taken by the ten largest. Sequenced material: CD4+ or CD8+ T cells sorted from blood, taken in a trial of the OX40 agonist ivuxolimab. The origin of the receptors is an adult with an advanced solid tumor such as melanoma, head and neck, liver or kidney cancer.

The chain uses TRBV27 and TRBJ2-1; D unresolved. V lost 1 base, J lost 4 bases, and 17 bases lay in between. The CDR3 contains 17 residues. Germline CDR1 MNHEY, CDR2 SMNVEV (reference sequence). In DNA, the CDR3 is TGTGCCAGCAGTTTATTCCCCCTACAAGAAAAATACAATGAGCAGTTCTTC. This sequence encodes CASSLFPLQEKYNEQFF.

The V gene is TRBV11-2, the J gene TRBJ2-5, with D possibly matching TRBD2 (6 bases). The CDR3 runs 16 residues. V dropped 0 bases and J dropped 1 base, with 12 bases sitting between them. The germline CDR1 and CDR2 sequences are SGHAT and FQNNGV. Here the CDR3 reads CASSLDMGGFQETQYF. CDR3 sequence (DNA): TGTGCCAGCAGCTTAGATATGGGGGGATTCCAAGAGACCCAGTACTTC.

The CDR3 reads CASSLGLAYYEQYF. The CDR3 DNA follows: TGTGCCAGCAGTTTAGGACTAGCGTACTACGAGCAGTACTTC. The V call is TRBV27, the J call TRBJ2-7, with 9 bases aligning to TRBD2. Germline V gives CDR1 MNHEY, CDR2 SMNVEV (reference sequence). The CDR3 is made up of 14 amino acids. The V gene end was trimmed by 2 bases and the J gene end by 3 bases; junction bases not matched to a gene: 2.

CDR3 in DNA: TGTGCCAGCAGCGAAGGGACTAGCCGATTTAACACAGATACGCAGTATTTT. Amino acid sequence: CASSEGTSRFNTDTQYF. This chain uses TRBV7-9 with TRBJ2-3; 9 positions agree with TRBD2. V shed 5 bases, J shed 2 bases, and the junction held 11 bases outside the gene matches. Germline CDR1 reads SEHNR; CDR2 reads FQNEAQ (reference sequence). The CDR3 sequence is 17 residues long. Full variable domain (missing parts from reference TRBV7-9 and TRBJ2-3): DTGVSQNPRHKITKRGQNVTFRCDPISEHNRLYWYRQTLGQGPEFLTYFQNEAQLEKSRLLSDRFSAERPKGSFSTLEIQRTEQGDSAMYLCASSEGTSRFNTDTQYFGPGTRLTVL.

The CDR3 protein is CASSAGLTDTQYF. The DNA of the CDR3 is TGTGCCAGCAGCGCGGGACTAACAGATACGCAGTATTTT. The rearrangement links TRBV7-2 to TRBJ2-3, with TRBD2 matching 7 bases. Germline V lookup: CDR1 SGHTA, CDR2 FQGNSA. The CDR3 has 13 amino acids. V lost 5 bases and J lost 3; bases outside the gene matches: 2. The variable domain in full, with the rest retrieved from reference TRBV7-2 and TRBJ2-3, is GAGVSQSPSNKVTEKGKDVELRCDPISGHTALYWYRQSLGQGLEFLIYFQGNSAPDKSGLPSDRFSAERTGGSVSTLTIQRTQQEDSAVYLCASSAGLTDTQYFGPGTRLTVL.

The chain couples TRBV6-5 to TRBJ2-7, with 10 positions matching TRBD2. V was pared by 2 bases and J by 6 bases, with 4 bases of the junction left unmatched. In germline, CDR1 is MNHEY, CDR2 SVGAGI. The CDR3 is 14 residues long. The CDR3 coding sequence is TGTGCCAGCAGTTACACTAGCGGGGCCCTCGAGCAGTACTTC. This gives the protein CASSYTSGALEQYF.

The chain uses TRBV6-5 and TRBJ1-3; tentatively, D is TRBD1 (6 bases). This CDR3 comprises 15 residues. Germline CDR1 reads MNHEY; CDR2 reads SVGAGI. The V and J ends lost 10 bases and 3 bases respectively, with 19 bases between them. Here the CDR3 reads CATYHGGLGGNTIYF. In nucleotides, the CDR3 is TGTGCCACCTACCACGGGGGGCTAGGTGGAAACACCATATATTTT.

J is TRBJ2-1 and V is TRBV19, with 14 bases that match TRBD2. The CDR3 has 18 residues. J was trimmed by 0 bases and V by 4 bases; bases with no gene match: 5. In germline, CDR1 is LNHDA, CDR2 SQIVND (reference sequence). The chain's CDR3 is CASSKRTSGRSSYNEQFF. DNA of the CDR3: TGTGCCAGTAGTAAGCGGACTAGCGGGAGGAGCTCCTACAATGAGCAGTTCTTC.

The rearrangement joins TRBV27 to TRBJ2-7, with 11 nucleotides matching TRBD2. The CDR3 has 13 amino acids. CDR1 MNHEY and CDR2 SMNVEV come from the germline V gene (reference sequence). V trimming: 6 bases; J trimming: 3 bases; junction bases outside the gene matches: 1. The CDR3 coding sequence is TGTGCCAGCAGACTAGCGGGAGACTACGAGCAGTACTTC. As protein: CASRLAGDYEQYF.

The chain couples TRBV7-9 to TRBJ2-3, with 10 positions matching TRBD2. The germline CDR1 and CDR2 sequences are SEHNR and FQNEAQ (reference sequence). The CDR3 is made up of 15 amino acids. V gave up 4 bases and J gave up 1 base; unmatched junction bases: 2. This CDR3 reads CASSYGLAGTDTQYF. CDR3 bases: TGTGCCAGCAGCTATGGACTAGCGGGCACAGATACGCAGTATTTT.

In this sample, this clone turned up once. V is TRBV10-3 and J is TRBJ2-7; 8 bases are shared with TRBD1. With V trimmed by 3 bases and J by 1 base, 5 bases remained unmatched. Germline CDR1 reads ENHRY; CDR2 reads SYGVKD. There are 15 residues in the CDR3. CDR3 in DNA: TGTGCCATCAGTGAAGGGACAGGCCCATCCTACGAGCAGTACTTC. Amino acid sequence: CAISEGTGPSYEQYF.

As DNA, the CDR3 is TGTGCCTGGAGTATTAGTGGCATTGAACCCCTCCACTTT. The encoded protein is CAWSISGIEPLHF. J is TRBJ1-6 and V is TRBV30; D is undetermined. The germline V gene encodes CDR1 GTSNPN and CDR2 SVGIG (reference sequence). V was clipped by 2 bases and J by 12 bases, with 14 bases between them. There are 13 residues in the CDR3.

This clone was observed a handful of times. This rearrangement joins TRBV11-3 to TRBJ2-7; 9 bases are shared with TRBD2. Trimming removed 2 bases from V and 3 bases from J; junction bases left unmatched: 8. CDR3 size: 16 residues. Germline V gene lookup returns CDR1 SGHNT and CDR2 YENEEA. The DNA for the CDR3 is TGTGCCAGCAGCTTAAGCGGGAGGCCGGATGGCTACGAGCAGTACTTC. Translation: CASSLSGRPDGYEQYF.

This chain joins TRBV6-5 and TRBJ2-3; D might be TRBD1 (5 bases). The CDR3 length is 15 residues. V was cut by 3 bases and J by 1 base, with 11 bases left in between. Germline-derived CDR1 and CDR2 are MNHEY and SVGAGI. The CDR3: CASSYQGYGTDTQYF. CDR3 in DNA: TGTGCCAGCAGTTATCAGGGTTACGGCACAGATACGCAGTATTTT.

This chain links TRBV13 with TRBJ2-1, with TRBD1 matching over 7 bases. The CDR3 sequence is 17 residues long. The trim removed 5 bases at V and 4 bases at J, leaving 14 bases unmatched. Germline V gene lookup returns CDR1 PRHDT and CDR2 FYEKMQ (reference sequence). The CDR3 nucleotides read TGTGCCAGCAGCCCAAGGGGGCCACGAACGGGTTACAATGAGCAGTTCTTC. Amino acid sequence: CASSPRGPRTGYNEQFF.

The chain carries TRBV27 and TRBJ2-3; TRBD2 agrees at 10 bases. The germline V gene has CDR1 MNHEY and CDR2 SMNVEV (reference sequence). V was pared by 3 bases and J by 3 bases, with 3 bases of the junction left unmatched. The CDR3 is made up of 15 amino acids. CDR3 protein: CASSFSSGSTDTQYF. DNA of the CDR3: TGTGCCAGCAGTTTTTCTAGCGGGAGTACAGATACGCAGTATTTT.

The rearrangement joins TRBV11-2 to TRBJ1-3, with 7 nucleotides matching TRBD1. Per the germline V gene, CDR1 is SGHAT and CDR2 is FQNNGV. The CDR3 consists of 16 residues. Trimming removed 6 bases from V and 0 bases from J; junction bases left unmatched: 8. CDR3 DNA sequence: TGTGCCAGCAGAACTAGGGGACAGAACTCTGGAAACACCATATATTTT. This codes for CASRTRGQNSGNTIYF. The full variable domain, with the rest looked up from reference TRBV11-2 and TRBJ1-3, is EAGVAQSPRYKIIEKRQSVAFWCNPISGHATLYWYQQILGQGPKLLIQFQNNGVVDDSQLPKDRFSAERLKGVDSTLKIQPAKLEDSAVYLCASRTRGQNSGNTIYFGEGSWLTVV.

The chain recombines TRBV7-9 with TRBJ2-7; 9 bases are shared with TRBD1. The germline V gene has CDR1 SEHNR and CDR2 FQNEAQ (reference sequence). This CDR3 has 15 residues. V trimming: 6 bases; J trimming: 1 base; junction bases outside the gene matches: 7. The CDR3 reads CASSPRDRVSYEQYF. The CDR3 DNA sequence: TGTGCCAGCAGTCCGCGGGACAGGGTATCCTACGAGCAGTACTTC.